What follows are 25 T cell receptor beta chains derived from one specimen sequenced in a study of breast tumors, draining lymph nodes, adjacent tissues. Breast cancer patients provided tissue from their axillary draining lymph nodes. TCRdb processed the multiplex PCR reads anew with MiXCR; each CDR3 protein has one entry. The sample yields about 130,000 distinct CDR3 sequences, 21% seen once. Sequencing input: axillary lymph node tissue. The receptor source for this set is a female donor with breast cancer. Some clones in this sample may be carry-over from other donors' samples.

This clonotype was seen many times. The chain employs TRBV6-4 and TRBJ2-1; the D is unclear. CDR1 MRHNA and CDR2 SNTAGT come from the germline V gene. The CDR3 has 15 residues. Trimming shortened V by 2 bases and J by 10 bases, and 18 bases separated the two germline ends. This CDR3 is CASSDEASPGGEQFF. DNA for the CDR3: TGTGCCAGCAGTGACGAGGCTTCCCCCGGTGGGGAGCAGTTCTTC.

This clonotype was observed many times. The chain uses TRBV11-2 and TRBJ2-7; perhaps TRBD2 as D (6 bases). The V and J ends lost 4 bases and 1 base respectively, with 11 bases between them. The CDR3 covers 14 residues. Germline CDR1 and CDR2: SGHAT and FQNNGV. The CDR3 reads CASSSRGLSYEQYF. CDR3 coding DNA: TGTGCCAGCAGCTCGCGGGGTCTATCCTACGAGCAGTACTTC.

In this sample, this clonotype turned up many times. The chain has TRBV7-2 and TRBJ1-6, with a possible D match to TRBD1 (5 bases). Trimming pared 5 bases from V and 5 bases from J, leaving 10 bases between. The V gene's germline CDR1 is SGHTA and CDR2 FQGNSA. This CDR3 contains 14 residues. The CDR3 spells CASSRTRNNSPLHF. The CDR3 nucleotides read TGTGCCAGCAGCCGGACAAGGAATAATTCACCCCTCCACTTT.

The sample holds many counts of this clonotype. The chain links TRBV5-6 to TRBJ2-7; D is perhaps TRBD1 or TRBD2 (5 bases each). The CDR3 loop spans 14 amino acids. Trimming took off 4 bases at V and 2 bases at J, with 13 bases between the two ends. Germline-derived CDR1 and CDR2 are SGHDT and YYEEEE. The CDR3 here is CASSMGDGTYEQYF. As DNA, the CDR3 is TGTGCCAGCAGCATGGGGGACGGTACCTACGAGCAGTACTTC.

In regard to this clonotype: Its ends do not fully match the called genes, so a read error is possible. The CDR3 loop reads CASGQVADRGLTGYTF. The CDR3 nucleotides read TGCGCCAGCGGCCAGGTTGCGGACAGGGGGCTTACGGGCTACACCTTC. The chain links TRBV4-1 to TRBJ1-2; 11 bases line up with TRBD1. From germline, CDR1 is MGHRA and CDR2 YSYEKL. CDR3 length: 16 residues.

This clonotype has ten or more counts. The chain couples TRBV5-5 to TRBJ2-7, with D perhaps matching TRBD2 (6 bases). Per germline, CDR1 SGHKS and CDR2 YYEKEE (reference sequence). This CDR3 is 15 amino acids long. V shed 0 bases and J shed 4 bases, with 14 bases lying between them. DNA for the CDR3: TGTGCCAGCAGCTTGGATGGCGGGACCGGGTACGAGCAGTACTTC. Amino acids: CASSLDGGTGYEQYF.

This clonotype was found many times. The V call is TRBV3-1, the J call TRBJ2-1; 8 bases match TRBD2. CDR1 LGHDT and CDR2 YNNKEL come from the germline V gene (reference sequence). The CDR3 is 15 amino acids. V lost 3 bases to trimming and J lost 4 bases; unmatched junction nucleotides: 5. CDR3 DNA: TGTGCCAGCAGCCATCAACGGGAGGGGTACAATGAGCAGTTCTTC. This encodes CASSHQREGYNEQFF.

A word on this clonotype: One base away lies a much larger clone, so this may be a sequencing read error. The chain combines TRBV20-1 with TRBJ2-3, with 12 bases matching TRBD2. Germline CDR1 and CDR2: DFQATT and SNEGSKA (reference sequence). The CDR3 sequence is 16 residues long. CDR3 sequence: CSTRKTSGSGTDTQYF. CDR3 bases: TGCAGTACTAGAAAGACTAGCGGGAGTGGCACAGATACGCAGTATTTT.

This clonotype was observed many times. V and J are TRBV19 and TRBJ1-5; possibly TRBD1 for D (6 bases). Germline CDR1 and CDR2: LNHDA and SQIVND (reference sequence). The length of the CDR3 is 11 residues. Trimming took off 4 bases at V and 13 bases at J, with 11 bases between the two ends. DNA of the CDR3: TGTGCCAGTAGTACTCGGACAGATCAGCATTTT. This gives the protein CASSTRTDQHF. The variable domain in full, with the rest retrieved from reference TRBV19 and TRBJ1-5, is DGGITQSPKYLFRKEGQNVTLSCEQNLNHDAMYWYRQDPGQGLRLIYYSQIVNDFQKGDIAEGYSVSREKKESFPLTVTSAQKNPTAFYLCASSTRTDQHFGDGTRLSIL.

This clonotype was found many times. The chain is built from TRBV12-3 or TRBV12-4 and TRBJ1-3; D is undetermined. The CDR3 runs 17 residues. With 0 bases removed from V and 7 bases from J, the gap between germline ends came to 19 bases. This CDR3 is CASSLAALEKRANTIYF. The CDR3, as DNA: TGTGCCAGCAGTTTAGCTGCCCTTGAGAAGAGGGCCAACACCATATATTTT.

This clonotype has at least ten counts. CDR3 residues: CATSRDSGYEQYF. In nucleotides, the CDR3 is TGTGCCACCAGCAGAGATTCAGGATACGAGCAGTACTTC. This chain links TRBV15 with TRBJ2-7; D remains unclear. Looked up from germline, CDR1 is LNHNV and CDR2 is YYDKDF (reference sequence). V was trimmed by 0 bases and J by 4 bases, leaving 7 bases between them. CDR3 length: 13 residues.

This clonotype has a count of ten or more. The V and J genes are TRBV7-2 and TRBJ1-6; D not resolved. V lost 2 bases to trimming and J lost 3 bases, with 5 bases between them. This CDR3 is 14 amino acids long. Germline V CDR1 and CDR2: SGHTA, FQGNSA. The CDR3 nucleotides read TGTGCCAGCAGCTTAAACAGCTATAATTCACCCCTCCACTTT. This sequence encodes CASSLNSYNSPLHF.

With respect to this clonotype: This could be a read error, since a much larger clone is one nucleotide away. The genes are TRBV2 and TRBJ2-1; 12 bases are shared with TRBD2. This CDR3 is built from 13 residues. Germline V gene lookup returns CDR1 SNHLY and CDR2 FYNNEI. The CDR3, as DNA: TGTGCCATAGGACTAGCGGGGCTAAATGAGCAGCTCTTC. It is translated as CAIGLAGLNEQLF.

This clonotype appeared many times. The chain employs TRBV11-2 and TRBJ2-7; 8 nucleotides agree with TRBD2. The CDR3 loop spans 15 amino acids. V lost 3 bases, J lost 2 bases, and 6 bases stayed unmatched. The germline V gene has CDR1 SGHAT and CDR2 FQNNGV. The CDR3 here is CASSLLAGSAYEQYF. DNA for the CDR3: TGTGCCAGCAGCTTGTTAGCGGGGTCTGCCTACGAGCAGTACTTC.

In this sample, this clonotype turned up many times. V gene TRBV9 combines with J gene TRBJ2-1; 13 bases are a match to TRBD2. Per the germline V gene, CDR1 is SGDLS and CDR2 is YYNGEE. Trimming took 3 bases from V and 1 from J; bases not matched to a gene: 4. CDR3 length: 17 residues. DNA of the CDR3: TGTGCCAGCAGCGCCACTAGCGGGAGGGTATCCTACAATGAGCAGTTCTTC. Protein: CASSATSGRVSYNEQFF.

On this clonotype itself: A much larger clone sits a single nucleotide away, making a read error possible. The J gene is TRBJ2-2, the V gene TRBV6-5; D uncertain. The CDR3 is 15 amino acids. The V end lost 6 bases, the J end lost 4 bases, and 15 bases lay between the germline ends. The germline V gene has CDR1 MNHEY and CDR2 SVGAGI. The CDR3 reads CASRSELRSTGELFF. The DNA of the CDR3 is TGTGCCAGCAGGTCAGAGCTTAGGAGCACCGGGGAGCTGTTTTTT.

This clonotype was detected ten times or more. The CDR3 loop reads CSARAGLFYNEQFF. Here the CDR3 DNA reads TGCAGTGCTAGGGCAGGGCTGTTTTACAATGAGCAGTTCTTC. This sequence joins TRBV20-1 and TRBJ2-1; D may be TRBD1 (5 bases). CDR3 size: 14 residues. Looked up from germline, CDR1 is DFQATT and CDR2 is SNEGSKA (reference sequence). With 3 bases removed from V and 4 bases from J, the gap between germline ends came to 13 bases.

As to this clonotype: This may stem from a read error, because a much larger clone lies one nucleotide away. The chain combines TRBV7-2 with TRBJ2-3; 9 bases line up with TRBD2. Germline values: CDR1 SGHTA, CDR2 FQGNSA. The CDR3 extends over 17 amino acids. The CDR3 loop is CASSSIRLAESTDTQNF. The CDR3 bases are TGTGCCAGCAGCTCGATAAGACTAGCGGAGAGCACAGATACGCAGAATTTT. Based on the CDR3 plus reference TRBV7-2 and TRBJ2-3, the full variable domain is GAGVSQSPSNKVTEKGKDVELRCDPISGHTALYWYRQSLGQGLEFLIYFQGNSAPDKSGLPSDRFSAERTGGSVSTLTIQRTQQEDSAVYLCASSSIRLAESTDTQNFGPGTRLTVL.

In this sample, this clonotype turned up many times. The DNA for the CDR3 is TGTGCCACCAGTGATTTTACCCCCCAGGGACCAGACAATGAGCAGTTCTTC. It codes for CATSDFTPQGPDNEQFF. The chain has TRBV24-1 and TRBJ2-1; D may correspond to TRBD1 or TRBD2 (5 bases each). The germline V gene encodes CDR1 KGHDR and CDR2 SFDVKD. This CDR3 has 17 residues. Trimming cost V 1 base and J 5 bases, with 17 bases left between them.

This clonotype occurred many times. The chain links TRBV7-3 to TRBJ2-3; a possible D gene is TRBD2 (6 bases). V lost 7 bases and J lost 5, with 19 bases in between. CDR1 and CDR2 (germline): SGHTA, FQGTGA. This CDR3 is built from 15 residues. CDR3 region: CASTAFGGAGDTQYF. For the CDR3, the DNA is TGTGCCAGCACCGCTTTCGGGGGTGCGGGAGATACGCAGTATTTT.

Many counts were recorded for this clonotype. The V and J genes are TRBV20-1 and TRBJ1-6; 10 bases are shared with TRBD1. With 6 bases clipped from V and 8 bases from J, the junction kept 7 bases outside the gene matches. Germline V gene sequence: CDR1 DFQATT, CDR2 SNEGSKA (reference sequence). The CDR3 is 14 amino acids. The CDR3 DNA follows: TGCAGTGCGGGGGACAGGGGCCAGGATTCACCCCTCCACTTT. Amino acids: CSAGDRGQDSPLHF.

This clonotype was seen ten or more times. V and J are TRBV7-8 and TRBJ1-2; a weak D match, TRBD1 (5 bases). Germline values: CDR1 SGHVS, CDR2 FQNEAQ. Between the trimmed V and J ends, which lost 1 base and 7 bases, there was a span of 13 bases. The CDR3 consists of 14 residues. The CDR3 DNA follows: TGTGCCAGCAGCTTAGGGACTCTGGGGGTTGGCTACACCTTC. Protein product: CASSLGTLGVGYTF.

This clonotype was counted at least ten times. The V and J genes are TRBV5-1 and TRBJ2-2; D gene uncertain. Trimming shortened V by 0 bases and J by 0 bases, and 9 bases separated the two germline ends. Germline-derived CDR1 and CDR2 are SGHRS and YFSETQ. The CDR3 totals 16 residues. CDR3 loop: CASSLARRSNTGELFF. In DNA form, the CDR3 reads TGCGCCAGCAGCTTGGCCAGAAGGTCGAACACCGGGGAGCTGTTTTTT.

This clonotype was counted at least ten times. V gene TRBV29-1 combines with J gene TRBJ2-5; TRBD1 is a possible D gene (6 bases). CDR3 size: 15 residues. CDR1 is SQVTM, CDR2 ANQGSEA, per germline. Trimming took 3 bases from V and 7 from J, leaving 21 bases between them. As DNA, the CDR3 is TGCAGCGTTGACCGGGACAAGGATCAAGGGGTGACCCAGTACTTC. Its translation is CSVDRDKDQGVTQYF.

This clonotype was detected many times. The rearrangement links TRBV20-1 to TRBJ2-7; 8 nucleotides match TRBD2. Germline-derived CDR1 and CDR2 are DFQATT and SNEGSKA (reference sequence). The CDR3 loop spans 15 amino acids. The trim removed 0 bases at V and 7 bases at J, leaving 11 bases unmatched. CDR3 DNA sequence: TGCAGTGCTAGAGATTACCGGGAGGGCCTAGGAGAGCAGTACTTC. Its translation is CSARDYREGLGEQYF.